This T cell receptor (beta chain) was sequenced in a study of blood T cell repertoires in COVID-19. As for the study in general: The United States, Italy and Spain were the sources of the acute and convalescent COVID-19 samples. The analysed material was cDNA or gDNA that came from T cells, B-cell-depleted T cells, or PBMCs.

Sequencing used immunoSEQ multiplex PCR; TCRdb keeps in-frame clones, though not all of them. The sample contains 340,000 or so clones, roughly 87% of which appear only once. Germline CDR1 SNHLY, CDR2 FYNNEI. The length of the CDR3 is 13 residues. J lost 6 bases, V lost 5 bases, and 2 bases had no gene match. This clone was detected once. This receptor was identified in a man over 45 with active or convalescent COVID-19. This rearrangement joins TRBV2 to TRBJ2-2, with 8 bases fitting TRBD1. The sequenced sample consisted of peripheral blood. CDR3 nucleotide sequence: TGTGCCAGCAGTTGGACAGGGCCCGGGGAGCTGTTTTTT. It codes for CASSWTGPGELFF.